The 9 T cell receptor beta chains in this list originate from one sample, sequenced in a study of blood T cell repertoires in COVID-19. Method: immunoSEQ multiplex PCR; TCRdb's copy keeps in-frame clones and lacks some. The table shows 200,000 to 300,000 clones, with more than 85% occurring only once. The sample taken for sequencing was peripheral blood. Receptors were obtained from a person under 30 with COVID-19, enrolled during active disease.

The chain carries TRBV15 and TRBJ2-7; TRBD1 might be the D (5 bases). The CDR3 loop spans 15 amino acids. The V and J ends lost 0 bases and 2 bases respectively, with 11 bases between them. Germline values: CDR1 LNHNV, CDR2 YYDKDF (reference sequence). The CDR3 loop reads CATSRDPGPTYEQYF. The CDR3 region has the DNA TGTGCCACCAGCAGAGATCCAGGGCCCACCTACGAGCAGTACTTC.

This chain joins TRBV28 and TRBJ2-5; no definite D call. This CDR3 is 12 amino acids long. V was cut by 2 bases and J by 7 bases, with 8 bases left in between. Germline lookup yields CDR1 MDHEN and CDR2 SYDVKM. In DNA form, the CDR3 reads TGTGCCAGCAGTTTACTCGGTGGGACCCAGTACTTC. Translating gives CASSLLGGTQYF.

This sequence joins TRBV7-2 and TRBJ2-7; a weak D match, TRBD1 (7 bases). V shed 4 bases and J shed 0 bases, with 13 bases lying between them. CDR1 is SGHTA, CDR2 FQGNSA, per germline. This CDR3 comprises 15 residues. The CDR3 nucleotides are TGTGCCAGCAGCTCTTCAGGGGGGAGCTCCTACGAGCAGTACTTC. Translating it yields CASSSSGGSSYEQYF.

The chain links TRBV28 to TRBJ2-7; TRBD2 matches at 14 bases. Trimming removed 6 bases from V and 6 bases from J; junction bases left unmatched: 1. CDR1 is MDHEN, CDR2 SYDVKM, per germline. The CDR3 has 13 residues. Here the CDR3 reads CASRGTSGSEQYF. CDR3 bases: TGTGCCAGCAGGGGGACTAGCGGGAGCGAGCAGTACTTC.

This clone was seen once. V and J are TRBV10-3 and TRBJ2-1; D is perhaps TRBD1 (7 bases). CDR1 ENHRY and CDR2 SYGVKD come from the germline V gene. The length of the CDR3 is 17 residues. The V end lost 3 bases, the J end lost 2 bases, and 17 bases lay between the germline ends. The CDR3 here is CAISDSVGGGTYNEQFF. DNA for the CDR3: TGTGCCATCAGTGACTCTGTAGGGGGCGGGACCTACAATGAGCAGTTCTTC.

The chain is built from TRBV19 and TRBJ2-3; 14 positions agree with TRBD2. Trimming at V came to 8 bases and at J to 5 bases, leaving 9 bases not matched to a gene. This CDR3 contains 16 residues. Per germline, CDR1 LNHDA and CDR2 SQIVND (reference sequence). CDR3 sequence reads: CASSRLAGGPGDTQYF. DNA of the CDR3: TGTGCCAGTTCTCGACTAGCGGGAGGGCCTGGAGATACGCAGTATTTT. The full variable domain, in which reference TRBV19 and TRBJ2-3 provide the parts outside the CDR3, is DGGITQSPKYLFRKEGQNVTLSCEQNLNHDAMYWYRQDPGQGLRLIYYSQIVNDFQKGDIAEGYSVSREKKESFPLTVTSAQKNPTAFYLCASSRLAGGPGDTQYFGPGTRLTVL.

This chain links TRBV4-3 with TRBJ2-1, with 15 bases aligning to TRBD2. Trimming cost V 2 bases and J 7 bases; bases outside gene matches: 9. The germline V gene encodes CDR1 LGHNA and CDR2 YSLEER. This CDR3 comprises 18 residues. The chain's CDR3 is CASSQLHGTSGRLNEQFF. CDR3 sequence (DNA): TGCGCCAGCAGCCAACTCCATGGGACTAGCGGGAGGTTAAATGAGCAGTTCTTC.

The CDR3 loop is CASSQERAEAFF. CDR3 coding DNA: TGTGCCAGCAGCCAAGAGCGGGCTGAAGCTTTCTTT. V usage is TRBV3-1 (or the pseudogene TRBV3-2) and J usage is TRBJ1-1; unclear D gene. V was shortened by 0 bases and J by 6 bases, with 5 bases between the two germline ends. Germline-derived CDR1 and CDR2 are LGHDT and YNNKEL (reference sequence). This CDR3 has 12 amino acids.

This clone was observed once. The V gene is TRBV4-1, the J gene TRBJ2-7, with a weak D call TRBD2 (5 bases). The CDR3 spans 13 residues. Germline CDR1 is MGHRA and CDR2 is YSYEKL. Trimming pared 9 bases from V and 6 bases from J, leaving 18 bases between. The DNA for the CDR3 is TGCGCCAGTCAGGAGACCGCCGCGGGCGAGCAGTACTTC. It specifies CASQETAAGEQYF.